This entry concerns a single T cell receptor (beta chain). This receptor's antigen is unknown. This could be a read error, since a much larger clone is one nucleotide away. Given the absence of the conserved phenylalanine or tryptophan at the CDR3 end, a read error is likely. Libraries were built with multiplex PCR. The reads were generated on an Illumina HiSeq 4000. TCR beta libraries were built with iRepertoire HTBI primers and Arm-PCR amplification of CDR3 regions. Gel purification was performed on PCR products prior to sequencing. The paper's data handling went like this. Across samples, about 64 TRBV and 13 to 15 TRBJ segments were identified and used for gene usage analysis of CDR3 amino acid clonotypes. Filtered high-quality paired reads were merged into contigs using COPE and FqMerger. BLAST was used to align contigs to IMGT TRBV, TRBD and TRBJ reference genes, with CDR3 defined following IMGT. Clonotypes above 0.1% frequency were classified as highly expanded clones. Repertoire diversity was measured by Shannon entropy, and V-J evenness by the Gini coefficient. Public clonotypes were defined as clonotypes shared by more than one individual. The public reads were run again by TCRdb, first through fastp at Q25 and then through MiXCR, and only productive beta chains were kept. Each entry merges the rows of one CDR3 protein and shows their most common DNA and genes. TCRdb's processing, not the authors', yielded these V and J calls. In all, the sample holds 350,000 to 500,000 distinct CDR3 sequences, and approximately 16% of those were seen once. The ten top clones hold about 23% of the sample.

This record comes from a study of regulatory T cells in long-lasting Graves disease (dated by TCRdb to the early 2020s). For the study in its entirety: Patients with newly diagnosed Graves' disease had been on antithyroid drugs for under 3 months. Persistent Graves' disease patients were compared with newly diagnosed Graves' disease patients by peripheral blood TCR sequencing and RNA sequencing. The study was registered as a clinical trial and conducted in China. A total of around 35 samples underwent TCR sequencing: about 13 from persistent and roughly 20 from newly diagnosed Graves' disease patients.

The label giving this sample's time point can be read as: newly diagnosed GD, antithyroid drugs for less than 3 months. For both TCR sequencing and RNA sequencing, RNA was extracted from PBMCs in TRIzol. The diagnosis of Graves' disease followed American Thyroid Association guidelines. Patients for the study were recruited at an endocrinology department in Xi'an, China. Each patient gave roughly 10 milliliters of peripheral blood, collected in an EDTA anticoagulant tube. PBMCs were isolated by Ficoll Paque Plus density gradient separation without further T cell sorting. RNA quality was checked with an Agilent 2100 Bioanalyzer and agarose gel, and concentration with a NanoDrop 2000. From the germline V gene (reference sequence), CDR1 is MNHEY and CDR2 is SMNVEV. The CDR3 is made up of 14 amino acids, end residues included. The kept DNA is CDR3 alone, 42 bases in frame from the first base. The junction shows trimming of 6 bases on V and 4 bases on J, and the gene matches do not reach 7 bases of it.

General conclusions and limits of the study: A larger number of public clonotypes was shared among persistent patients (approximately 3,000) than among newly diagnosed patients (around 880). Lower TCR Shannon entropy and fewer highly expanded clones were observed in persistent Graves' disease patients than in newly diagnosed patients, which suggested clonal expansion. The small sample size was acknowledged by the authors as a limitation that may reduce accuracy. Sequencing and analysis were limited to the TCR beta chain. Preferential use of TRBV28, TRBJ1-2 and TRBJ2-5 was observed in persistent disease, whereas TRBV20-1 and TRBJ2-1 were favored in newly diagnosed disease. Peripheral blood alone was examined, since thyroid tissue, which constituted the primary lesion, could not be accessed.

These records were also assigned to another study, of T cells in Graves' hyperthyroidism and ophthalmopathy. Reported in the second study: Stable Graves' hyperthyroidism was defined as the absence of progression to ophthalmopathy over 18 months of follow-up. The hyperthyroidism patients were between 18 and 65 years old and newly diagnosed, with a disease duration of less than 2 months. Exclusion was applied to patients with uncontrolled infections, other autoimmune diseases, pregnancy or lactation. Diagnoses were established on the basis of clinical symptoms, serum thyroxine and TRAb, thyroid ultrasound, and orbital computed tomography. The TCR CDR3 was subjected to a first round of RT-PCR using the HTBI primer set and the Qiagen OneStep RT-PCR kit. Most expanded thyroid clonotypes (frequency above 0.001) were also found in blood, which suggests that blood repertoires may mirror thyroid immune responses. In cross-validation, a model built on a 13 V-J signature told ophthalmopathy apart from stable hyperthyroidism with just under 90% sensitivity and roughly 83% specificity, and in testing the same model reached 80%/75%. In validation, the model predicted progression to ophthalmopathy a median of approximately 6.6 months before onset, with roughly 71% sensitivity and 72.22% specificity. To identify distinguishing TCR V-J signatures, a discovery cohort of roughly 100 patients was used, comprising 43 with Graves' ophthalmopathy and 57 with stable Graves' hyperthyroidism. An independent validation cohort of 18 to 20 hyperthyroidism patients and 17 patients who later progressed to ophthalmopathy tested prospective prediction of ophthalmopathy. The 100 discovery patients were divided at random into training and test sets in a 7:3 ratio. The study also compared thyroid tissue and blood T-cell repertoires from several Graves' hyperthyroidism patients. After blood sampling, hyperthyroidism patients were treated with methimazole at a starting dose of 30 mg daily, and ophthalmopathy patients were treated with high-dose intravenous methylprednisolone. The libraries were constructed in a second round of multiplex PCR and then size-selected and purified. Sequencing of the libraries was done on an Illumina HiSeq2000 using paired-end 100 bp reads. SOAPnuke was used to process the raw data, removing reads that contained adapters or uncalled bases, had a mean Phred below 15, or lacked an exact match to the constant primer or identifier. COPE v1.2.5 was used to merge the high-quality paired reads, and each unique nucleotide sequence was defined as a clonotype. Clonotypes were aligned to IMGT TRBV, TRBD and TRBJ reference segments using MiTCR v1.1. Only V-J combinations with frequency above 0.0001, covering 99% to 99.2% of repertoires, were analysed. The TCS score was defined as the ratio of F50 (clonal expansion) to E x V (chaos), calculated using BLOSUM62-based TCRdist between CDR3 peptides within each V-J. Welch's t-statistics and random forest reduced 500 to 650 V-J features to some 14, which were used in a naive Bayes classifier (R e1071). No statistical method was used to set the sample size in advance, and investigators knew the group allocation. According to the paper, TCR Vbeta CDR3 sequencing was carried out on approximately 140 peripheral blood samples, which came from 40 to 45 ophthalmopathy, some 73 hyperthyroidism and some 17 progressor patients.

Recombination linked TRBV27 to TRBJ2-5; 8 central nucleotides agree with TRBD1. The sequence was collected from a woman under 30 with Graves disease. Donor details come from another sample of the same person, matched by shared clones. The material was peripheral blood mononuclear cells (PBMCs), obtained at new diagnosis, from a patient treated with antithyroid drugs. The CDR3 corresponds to CASRRTGFVETQYL. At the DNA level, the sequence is TGTGCCAGCAGAAGGACAGGGTTTGTAGAGACCCAGTACCTC.